The T cell receptor (beta chain) under discussion was sequenced for a study of sequential checkpoint blockade in melanoma. Looking at the study overall: Maintenance nivolumab came after either treatment sequence.

This clone was picked up a small number of times. This CDR3 is 13 amino acids long. V gave up 8 bases and J gave up 6 bases; unmatched junction bases: 7. Germline V CDR1 and CDR2: MDHEN, SYDVKM. Treatment reported: randomized to nivolumab then ipilimumab (arm A) or the reverse (arm B). Live CD3+CD8+ CD19− CD56− cells were sorted from PBMCs. Only in-frame clones appear in the TCRdb table, and some are missing; sequencing was by immunoSEQ multiplex PCR. This table holds roughly 6,500 clones, around half found once. The rearrangement joins TRBV28 to TRBJ1-1; 9 bases are shared with TRBD1. The sample was CD8+ T cells sorted from blood (inferred from file names), taken from a patient given nivolumab and ipilimumab in sequence. The source of this sequence is a human patient with melanoma. Some clones in this sample may be carry-over from other donors' samples. CDR3 sequence: CASLTGGRAEAFF. CDR3 nucleotides: TGTGCCAGCCTAACAGGGGGCAGGGCTGAAGCTTTCTTT. Variable domain in full (rest from reference TRBV28 and TRBJ1-1): DVKVTQSSRYLVKRTGEKVFLECVQDMDHENMFWYRQDPGLGLRLIYFSYDVKMKEKGDIPEGYSVSREKKERFSLILESASTNQTSMYLCASLTGGRAEAFFGQGTRLTVV.